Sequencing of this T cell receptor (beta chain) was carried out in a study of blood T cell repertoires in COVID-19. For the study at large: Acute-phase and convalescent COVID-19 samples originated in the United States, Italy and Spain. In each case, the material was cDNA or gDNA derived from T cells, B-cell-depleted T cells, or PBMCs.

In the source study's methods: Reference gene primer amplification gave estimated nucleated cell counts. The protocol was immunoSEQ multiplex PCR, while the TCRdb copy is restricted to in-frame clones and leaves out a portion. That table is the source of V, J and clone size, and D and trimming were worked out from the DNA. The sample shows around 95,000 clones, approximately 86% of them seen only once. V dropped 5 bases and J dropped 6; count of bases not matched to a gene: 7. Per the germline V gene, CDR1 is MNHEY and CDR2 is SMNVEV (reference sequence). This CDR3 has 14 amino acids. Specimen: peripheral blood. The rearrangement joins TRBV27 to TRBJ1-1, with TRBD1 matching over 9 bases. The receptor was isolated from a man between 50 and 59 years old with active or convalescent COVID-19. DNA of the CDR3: TGTGCCAGCAGTGCGACAGGGGGAATCGCTGAAGCTTTCTTT. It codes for CASSATGGIAEAFF.